These T cell receptor beta chains were read from a single sample in a study of cytomegalovirus exposure and HLA in healthy donors. TCRdb's copy holds only in-frame clones and misses some; the assay was immunoSEQ multiplex PCR. The table records around 130,000 clones, just over 70% of them present only once. The sample consisted of PBMCs. Source of these receptors: a woman aged 25-40 years in good health and CMV-seronegative. The CDR3 runs from the conserved cysteine through the conserved F or W. D genes are given only for firm matches. Clone size is shown for a subset of rows, as once, few, many or a class of expanded clone.

j_gene	d_gene	abundance	v_gene	CDR3nt	CDR3aa
TRBJ2-5	TRBD1	few	TRBV5-1	TGCGCCAGCAGCCCAGGACAGGGGGAGACCCAGTACTTC	CASSPGQGETQYF
TRBJ1-6	-	-	TRBV13	TGTGCCAGCAGCTTAGACAGAAGCAATTCACCCCTCCACTTT	CASSLDRSNSPLHF
TRBJ2-1	TRBD2	-	TRBV11-2	TGTGCCAGCAGCTTAGATTCGGCTAGCGGGTTCGATGAGCAGTTCTTC	CASSLDSASGFDEQFF
TRBJ2-5	-	-	TRBV20-1	TGCAGTGCTTCTAGCGCAGAGACCCAGTACTTC	CSASSAETQYF
TRBJ2-1	TRBD2	-	TRBV9	TGTGCCAGCAGCGTAAAAAAGAAGGGCGGGGGGGCGAGAGATGAGCAGTTCTTC	CASSVKKKGGGARDEQFF
TRBJ1-1	-	-	TRBV25-1	TGTGCCAGCAGTGAATATTCCAGCTCCGGGGAAGCTTTCTTT	CASSEYSSSGEAFF
TRBJ2-2	-	few	TRBV28	TGTGCCAGCAGTTCCCGGGACTTGTCGGGGCAAAACACCGGGGAGCTGTTTTTT	CASSSRDLSGQNTGELFF
TRBJ1-1	TRBD1	-	TRBV27	TGTGCCAGCAGTCTACAGGGGGCGAACACTGAAGCTTTCTTT	CASSLQGANTEAFF
TRBJ1-1	TRBD1	-	TRBV28	TGTGCCAGCAGTCGATCGGGACAGGGGACCACTGAAGCTTTCTTT	CASSRSGQGTTEAFF
TRBJ2-2	TRBD1	-	TRBV29-1	TGCAGCGCCCGGGGACAGGGGTTTAAGGAGCTGTTTTTT	CSARGQGFKELFF
TRBJ1-2	TRBD1	-	TRBV19	TGTGCCAGTAGTATCTGGACGTGGCAGGGGGACTATGGCTACACCTTC	CASSIWTWQGDYGYTF
TRBJ2-5	-	-	TRBV30	TGTGCCTGGGATAGCCGGAACCCCCAAGAGACCCAGTACTTC	CAWDSRNPQETQYF
TRBJ1-5	TRBD1	few	TRBV18	TGTGCCAGCTCACTAACCGGGACAGGGGACGGTTTTCCCCAGCATTTT	CASSLTGTGDGFPQHF
TRBJ1-2	-	-	TRBV18	TGTGCCAGCTCACCTCGCCTGTTAGACAGTAACTATGGCTACACCTTC	CASSPRLLDSNYGYTF
TRBJ2-7	-	-	TRBV18	TGTGCCAGCTCGGCGGGCGGTAGCTCCTACGAGCAGTACTTC	CASSAGGSSYEQYF
TRBJ2-3	-	-	TRBV7-3	TGTGCCAGCAGCCCCACGAGGGGGAGCACAGATACGCAGTATTTT	CASSPTRGSTDTQYF
TRBJ1-5	TRBD1	few	TRBV2	TGTGCCAGCAGGGACGGGACAGCAAGCAATCAGCCCCAGCATTTT	CASRDGTASNQPQHF
TRBJ1-1	-	-	TRBV6-6	TGTGCCAGCACCTTACACAACACTGAAGCTTTCTTT	CASTLHNTEAFF
TRBJ2-2	-	few	TRBV11-3	TGTGCCAGCAGCCTCAACGGGGGGACACCGAACACCGGGGAGCTGTTTTTT	CASSLNGGTPNTGELFF
TRBJ2-3	TRBD2	once	TRBV30	TGTGCCTGGAGCCTTGTACGGCTAGCGGGGGGGCCCAGCACAGATACGCAGTATTTT	CAWSLVRLAGGPSTDTQYF
TRBJ2-5	-	-	TRBV2	TGTGCCAGCAGTGTCGGAGTGGAGGCGACCCAGTACTTC	CASSVGVEATQYF
TRBJ2-2	TRBD1	-	TRBV27	TGTGCCAGCACTACCGCCGGGACAGCGAACACCGGGGAGCTGTTTTTT	CASTTAGTANTGELFF
TRBJ1-2	TRBD1	-	TRBV11-2	TGTGCCAGCAGCTTAGAATCCCGAGGACAGGGGGCGGGTGGCTATGGCTACACCTTC	CASSLESRGQGAGGYGYTF
TRBJ1-6	-	-	TRBV18	TGTGCCAGCTCACCACGATCAGGGGATCACAATTCACCCCTCCACTTT	CASSPRSGDHNSPLHF
TRBJ1-1	TRBD1	few	TRBV25-1	TGTGCCAGCAGTGGGACAGGGGACCTCACTGAAGCTTTCTTT	CASSGTGDLTEAFF
TRBJ1-2	TRBD1	few	TRBV28	TGTGCCAGCAGTTTTGCGGACAGGGGGGTTTATGGCTACACCTTC	CASSFADRGVYGYTF
TRBJ1-6	-	few	TRBV18	TGTGCCAGCTCACGCCTCAGACAGGCTTTGGATTCACCCCTCCACTTT	CASSRLRQALDSPLHF
TRBJ2-7	-	-	TRBV6-5	TGTGCCAGCAGATCGCACTTAACCGGGGGCGAGCAGTACTTC	CASRSHLTGGEQYF
TRBJ1-5	-	-	TRBV5-6	TGTGCCAGCAGCTTGTTAAATAGCAATCAGCCCCAGCATTTT	CASSLLNSNQPQHF
TRBJ2-7	TRBD2	-	TRBV14	TGTGCCAGCAGCCAAGATCTTATGGGGACTAGCAACGGGGAGCAGTACTTC	CASSQDLMGTSNGEQYF
TRBJ2-6	-	-	TRBV27	TGTGCCAGCAGTTACCGGGATTCTCGGTCTGGGGCCAACGTCCTGACTTTC	CASSYRDSRSGANVLTF
TRBJ1-2	-	-	TRBV30	TGTGCCTGGAGATCGTGGGGGGAGAGGAATGGCTACACCTTC	CAWRSWGERNGYTF
TRBJ2-7	-	-	TRBV5-1	TGCGCCAGCCGTCCGGGGGGCGGGTTCACCTACGAGCAGTACTTC	CASRPGGGFTYEQYF
TRBJ2-2	-	-	TRBV30	TGTGCCTGGAGCGCGACACAAACCGGGGAGCTGTTTTTT	CAWSATQTGELFF
TRBJ1-3	-	-	TRBV6-5	TGTGCCAGCAGTGTAACGGGAATGGAAGGAAACACCATATATTTT	CASSVTGMEGNTIYF
TRBJ2-5	-	once	TRBV5-1	TGCGCCAGCACACCCGGTGGGCCCCAAGAGACCCAGTACTTC	CASTPGGPQETQYF
TRBJ1-6	-	-	TRBV5-1	TGCGCCAGCAGCTTGGCCCGTGGAGGTAATTCACCCCTCCACTTT	CASSLARGGNSPLHF
TRBJ1-2	-	-	TRBV7-9	TGTGCCAGCAGCCGCGGGAGGGAAAGGAATACCTTC	CASSRGRERNTF
TRBJ1-2	TRBD1	-	TRBV6-1	TGTGCCAGCAGGACTAGACAGGGGTATTTTGGCTACACCTTC	CASRTRQGYFGYTF
TRBJ2-7	TRBD2	-	TRBV5-1	TGCGCCAGCTCCCTCGGGGGAAGCGGGAGCTACGAGCAGTACTTC	CASSLGGSGSYEQYF
TRBJ2-5	TRBD1	-	TRBV18	TGTGCCAGCTCACCACAGGGGGCATCCCAAGAGACCCAGTACTTC	CASSPQGASQETQYF
TRBJ1-1	-	-	TRBV28	TGTGCCAGCAGCCAACTCATGAGAACTGAAGCTTTCTTT	CASSQLMRTEAFF
TRBJ1-1	-	-	TRBV5-1	TGCGCCAGCAGCACTTCTCTCCAGGGTAACACTGAAGCTTTCTTT	CASSTSLQGNTEAFF
TRBJ2-3	TRBD2	once	TRBV4-2	TGTGCCAGCACCCCGCGGCGGGGGACAGATACGCAGTATTTT	CASTPRRGTDTQYF
TRBJ1-6	-	-	TRBV5-5	TGTGCCAGCAGCTTAATCAGCGGGAGCTCCTATAATTCACCCCTCCACTTT	CASSLISGSSYNSPLHF
TRBJ1-1	TRBD1	few	TRBV27	TGTGCCAGCAGTGCGGCAGGGGGCCCTGAAGCTTTCTTT	CASSAAGGPEAFF
TRBJ1-1	-	-	TRBV21-1	TGTGCCAGCATGGGCAGATTTAACACTGAAGCTTTCTTT	CASMGRFNTEAFF
TRBJ1-4	-	-	TRBV9	TGTGCCAGCAGCGTAGCAGGAAGGAGGGGCGAAAAACTGTTTTTT	CASSVAGRRGEKLFF
TRBJ2-5	-	-	TRBV9	TGTGCCAGCAGCGGGGGTCCGGAGGGAGGTTGGTACCAAGAGACCCAGTACTTC	CASSGGPEGGWYQETQYF
TRBJ1-6	TRBD1	-	TRBV11-2	TGTGCCAGCAGCTCCAGTCGGACAGGTTACTCCTATAATTCACCCCTCCACTTT	CASSSSRTGYSYNSPLHF
TRBJ2-5	-	-	TRBV13	TGTGCCAGCAGCCAGTGGCAGGACATGGGGACCCAGTACTTC	CASSQWQDMGTQYF
TRBJ1-5	TRBD1	-	TRBV6-1	TGTGCCAGCAGTACGACAGGGAATCAGCCCCAGCATTTT	CASSTTGNQPQHF
TRBJ2-7	-	-	TRBV7-9	TGTGCCAGCAGCCCCGGAACAGGAGATTCCTACGAGCAGTACTTC	CASSPGTGDSYEQYF
TRBJ2-3	-	-	TRBV18	TGTGCCAGCTCACCAATAGGTAGCGTGGGAGATACGCAGTATTTT	CASSPIGSVGDTQYF
TRBJ2-7	-	-	TRBV5-1	TGCGCCAGTCGGGAGAATTCCTACGAGCAGTACTTC	CASRENSYEQYF
TRBJ2-3	-	-	TRBV5-1	TGCGCCAGCAGCTTGGTGGGTTCAGGTCCAGATACGCAGTATTTT	CASSLVGSGPDTQYF